A selection of T cell receptor beta chains follows, all from one sample in a study of T cell responses to AZD1222 COVID-19 vaccine. Generated by immunoSEQ multiplex PCR, the TCRdb table keeps only in-frame clones and is missing some. The sample lists over 120,000 clones, 75% to 90% seen once, with roughly 1.7% in the top ten. Sequencing used peripheral blood, obtained on day 0 of AZD1222 vaccination. These receptors were obtained from an adult in good health. The CDR3 runs from the conserved cysteine through the conserved F or W. The D gene is left open where the match is weak. Clone size appears in some rows only: once, few, many, or a class for an expanded clone.

D gene	clone size	V gene	J gene	CDR3 protein	CDR3 DNA
NA	NA	TRBV4-1	TRBJ1-2	CASSQDFRYYGYTF	TGCGCCAGCAGCCAAGATTTCAGATACTATGGCTACACCTTC
NA	NA	TRBV14	TRBJ1-2	CASSQDGSWYGYTF	TGTGCCAGCAGCCAAGATGGGTCGTGGTATGGCTACACCTTC
NA	NA	TRBV28	TRBJ1-4	CASKDTLMGNEKLFF	TGTGCCAGCAAGGACACCCTAATGGGCAATGAAAAACTGTTTTTT
TRBD2	NA	TRBV11-2	TRBJ2-7	CASSSRPGLGAGEQYF	TGTGCCAGCAGCTCAAGACCGGGACTAGGGGCCGGCGAGCAGTACTTC
TRBD1	NA	TRBV2	TRBJ1-2	CASRGGTGSYGYTF	TGTGCCAGCAGGGGTGGGACAGGAAGCTATGGCTACACCTTC
TRBD2	few	TRBV7-9	TRBJ2-7	CASSFVAGGIYEQYF	TGTGCCAGCAGCTTTGTAGCGGGAGGGATCTACGAGCAGTACTTC
NA	once	TRBV7-2	TRBJ1-5	CASRDDIGQINQPQHF	TGTGCCAGCAGGGACGACATTGGACAGATCAATCAGCCCCAGCATTTT
NA	NA	TRBV19	TRBJ1-5	CASSLVQGTSNQPQHF	TGTGCCAGTAGCCTCGTGCAGGGGACTAGCAATCAGCCCCAGCATTTT
NA	NA	TRBV7-9	TRBJ2-7	CASSLGYGGGRYEQYF	TGTGCCAGCAGCTTGGGATACGGAGGTGGACGATATGAGCAGTACTTC
NA	NA	TRBV18	TRBJ1-4	CASSGGEKLFF	TGTGCCAGCTCAGGTGGGGAAAAACTGTTTTTT
TRBD2	NA	TRBV6-5	TRBJ2-2	CASSRSGASGELFF	TGTGCCAGCAGCCGTAGCGGGGCTTCCGGGGAGCTGTTTTTT
NA	NA	TRBV27	TRBJ1-1	CASSFYAGADEAFF	TGTGCCAGCAGTTTCTATGCGGGGGCTGATGAAGCTTTCTTT
NA	NA	TRBV6-5	TRBJ1-4	CASSYSATNEKLFF	TGTGCCAGCAGTTACTCTGCAACTAATGAAAAACTGTTTTTT
TRBD1	NA	TRBV30	TRBJ1-5	CAWSGQGRQPQHF	TGTGCCTGGAGCGGACAGGGAAGACAGCCCCAGCATTTT
TRBD1	NA	TRBV30	TRBJ2-7	CAWSVNRGSSYEQYF	TGTGCCTGGAGTGTAAACAGGGGAAGCTCCTACGAGCAGTACTTC
NA	NA	TRBV20-1	TRBJ2-7	CSASISYEQYF	TGCAGTGCTTCCATATCCTACGAGCAGTACTTC
NA	NA	TRBV7-3	TRBJ2-1	CASNPGVLFGGSSYNEQFF	TGTGCCAGCAACCCAGGGGTACTATTCGGGGGGAGCTCCTACAATGAGCAGTTCTTC
TRBD1	NA	TRBV23-1	TRBJ2-1	CASKGARYNEQFF	TGCGCCAGTAAGGGGGCGAGATACAATGAGCAGTTCTTC
NA	NA	TRBV10-2	TRBJ2-1	CASAYGTYNEQFF	TGCGCCAGCGCGTACGGGACCTACAATGAGCAGTTCTTC
NA	few	TRBV2	TRBJ1-2	CASARVPSLGYGYTF	TGTGCCAGCGCCCGGGTTCCGAGCCTCGGCTATGGCTACACCTTC
TRBD1	NA	TRBV15	TRBJ1-1	CATSFSTTGTTEAFF	TGTGCCACCAGCTTTTCTACGACAGGGACCACTGAAGCTTTCTTT
TRBD1	NA	TRBV18	TRBJ1-3	CASSAGQGAAGNTIYF	TGTGCCAGCTCAGCAGGACAGGGGGCCGCTGGAAACACCATATATTTT
NA	NA	TRBV5-1	TRBJ1-4	CASSSGVATNEKLFF	TGCGCCAGCTCCTCAGGAGTTGCAACTAATGAAAAACTGTTTTTT
NA	few	TRBV28	TRBJ1-6	CASRSRESPQAPLHF	TGTGCCAGCAGGAGCAGGGAGTCCCCACAGGCACCCCTCCACTTT
TRBD1	NA	TRBV5-1	TRBJ2-7	CASSPGTGGFEQYF	TGCGCCAGCAGCCCCGGGACAGGGGGGTTCGAGCAGTACTTC